The T cell receptor beta chain under discussion was sequenced for a study of blood T cell repertoires in COVID-19. Turning to the study itself: Material from acute and convalescent COVID-19 was sourced from the United States, Italy and Spain. Sample material is recorded as cDNA or gDNA derived from T cells, B-cell-depleted T cells, or PBMCs.

The ends were cut back, 10 bases at V and 4 bases at J, with 13 bases in the middle. CDR1 and CDR2 from the germline V gene are MNHEY and SVGAGI. The CDR3 is made up of 13 amino acids. Sequencing was performed with immunoSEQ multiplex PCR; in TCRdb, only in-frame clones are kept and a portion is missing. Among roughly 330,000 clones listed, nearly 90% were seen once. Participant ages covered about 18 to 95 years across about two dozen US areas. Sequenced material: PBMCs or T cells enriched from blood (not recorded which). The chain combines TRBV6-5 with TRBJ2-2, with D perhaps TRBD1 (6 bases). The source is a woman aged 30 to 39 who had recovered from COVID-19. CDR3 sequence (DNA): TGTGCCACCGCAACAGGGACCACCGGGGAGCTGTTTTTT. It specifies CATATGTTGELFF.